The entry below gives a single T cell receptor beta chain sequence along with its context. Its target is not known. The data belong to a study of cytomegalovirus exposure and HLA in healthy donors. Study results and limitations: The study recorded over 150 TCR beta chains that were cytomegalovirus-associated. In an earlier analysis, productive rearrangement rates for most beta V segments clustered near 87% or 30%. Despite most TCR sequences being rare, some public TCRs occurred in many donors.

PCR was performed using 60 Vbeta and 13 Jbeta primers. In the original processing: Among the unique TCR beta chains that a later analysis counted, around 82 million in all, 9.5 million to 12 million were shared. TCRdb's copy holds only in-frame clones and misses some; the assay was immunoSEQ multiplex PCR. That table supplies the V and J calls and clone size; D and trimming were determined from the DNA. The data contain 100,000 to 150,000 clones, around 81% of them singletons. The sample comprised PBMCs. This clonotype was sampled from a woman aged 40 to 50 in good health and CMV-seronegative.

The CDR3 DNA is TGCGCCAGCAGCCAAGATTGGACTAGCGGTGCCTACAATGAGCAGTTCTTC. Translated, it gives CASSQDWTSGAYNEQFF. This chain joins TRBV4-1 and TRBJ2-1; TRBD2 agrees at 10 bases. Germline CDR1 MGHRA, CDR2 YSYEKL. The trim removed 0 bases at V and 2 bases at J, leaving 4 bases unmatched. CDR3 length equals 17 residues.